The 16 T cell receptor beta chains given below trace back to one sample, sequenced in a study of T cell repertoires in cytomegalovirus infection. TCRdb reprocessed the reads via MiXCR and lists one record per CDR3 protein. The sample lists 400,000 to 550,000 distinct CDR3 sequences; around 10% were seen once. The sequenced sample consisted of PBMCs. The origin of the receptors is a human donor in good health (CMV status not recorded). Some clones in this sample may be carry-over from other donors' samples.

This clonotype was recorded many times. The CDR3 DNA reads as TGTGCCAGCAGTTCCCGACAGGGTTTTGGTGAAAAACTGTTTTTT. Encoded protein: CASSSRQGFGEKLFF. The gene calls are TRBV27 and TRBJ1-4, with 7 positions matching TRBD1. Per germline, CDR1 MNHEY and CDR2 SMNVEV (reference sequence). V shed 4 bases, J shed 7 bases, and the junction held 9 bases outside the gene matches. This CDR3 comprises 15 residues.

In its sample, this clonotype was seen many times. The genes are TRBV6-6 and TRBJ1-5; 7 positions match TRBD1. Germline V lookup: CDR1 MNHNY, CDR2 SVGAGI (reference sequence). This CDR3 contains 15 residues. With 0 bases clipped from V and 5 bases from J, the junction kept 4 bases outside the gene matches. DNA of the CDR3: TGTGCCAGCAGTTACTCGGGGACAGCTGATCAGCCCCAGCATTTT. It specifies CASSYSGTADQPQHF.

The chain couples TRBV7-2 to TRBJ2-7; D perhaps matches TRBD2 (5 bases). Trimming pared 3 bases from V and 4 bases from J, leaving 10 bases between. CDR1 SGHTA and CDR2 FQGNSA come from the germline V gene. The CDR3 is 13 amino acids. The CDR3 loop reads CASSFLSVYEQYF. CDR3 bases: TGTGCCAGCAGCTTTCTTAGCGTGTACGAGCAGTACTTC.

This chain links TRBV20-1 with TRBJ2-1; 8 bases are a match to TRBD2. The length of the CDR3 is 14 residues. The trim removed 3 bases at V and 4 bases at J, leaving 5 bases unmatched. Germline V gives CDR1 DFQATT, CDR2 SNEGSKA (reference sequence). The DNA of the CDR3 is TGCAGTGCTAGTGAACGGGGGGGATACAATGAGCAGTTCTTC. Protein product: CSASERGGYNEQFF.

This clonotype was observed at least ten times. The chain recombines TRBV7-2 with TRBJ1-4, with a possible D match to TRBD1 (5 bases). This CDR3 has 15 residues. Germline CDR1 and CDR2: SGHTA and FQGNSA. V dropped 3 bases and J dropped 4 bases, with 12 bases sitting between them. In nucleotides, the CDR3 is TGTGCCAGCAGCTTGATGAGGCAGGGTAATGAAAAACTGTTTTTT. Amino acid sequence: CASSLMRQGNEKLFF. The variable domain in full, with the rest retrieved from reference TRBV7-2 and TRBJ1-4, is GAGVSQSPSNKVTEKGKDVELRCDPISGHTALYWYRQSLGQGLEFLIYFQGNSAPDKSGLPSDRFSAERTGGSVSTLTIQRTQQEDSAVYLCASSLMRQGNEKLFFGSGTQLSVL.

This rearrangement joins TRBV15 to TRBJ2-3, with D tentatively TRBD1 or TRBD2 (7 bases each). The CDR3 consists of 16 residues. V lost 3 bases and J lost 3, with 16 bases in between. The V gene's germline CDR1 is LNHNV and CDR2 YYDKDF (reference sequence). CDR3 residues: CATSRGRGRGTDTQYF. The CDR3, as DNA: TGTGCCACCAGCAGGGGGAGGGGGCGAGGTACAGATACGCAGTATTTT.

Ten or more counts support this clonotype. The genes are TRBV7-8 and TRBJ2-1; a possible D gene is TRBD1 (5 bases). The CDR3 spans 19 residues. Trimming took 0 bases from V and 0 from J, leaving 18 bases between them. CDR1 is SGHVS and CDR2 is FQNEAQ in the germline V gene. The CDR3 DNA reads TGTGCCAGCAGCTTAGCCCCACTTAGACAGCACTTCTCCTACAATGAGCAGTTCTTC. It encodes CASSLAPLRQHFSYNEQFF.

J is TRBJ2-6 and V is TRBV10-3, with D possibly being TRBD1 (7 bases). Trimming pared 11 bases from V and 2 bases from J, leaving 16 bases between. Looked up from germline, CDR1 is ENHRY and CDR2 is SYGVKD. The CDR3 extends over 15 amino acids. The DNA for the CDR3 is TGTGCCGTGGAGGGGGCGCTTACTGGGGCCAACGTCCTGACTTTC. Its protein product is CAVEGALTGANVLTF.

This clonotype was seen at least ten times. This rearrangement joins TRBV15 to TRBJ1-6, with TRBD1 identical over 7 bases. The CDR3 is made up of 15 amino acids. CDR1 is LNHNV, CDR2 YYDKDF, per germline (reference sequence). Unmatched junction bases numbered 6, after V lost 1 base and J lost 9 bases. As DNA, the CDR3 is TGTGCCACCAGCAGAGGGACAGGAGGAAGTTCACCCCTCCACTTT. Protein product: CATSRGTGGSSPLHF.

This clonotype has a count of ten or more. V is TRBV11-2 and J is TRBJ2-3, with TRBD1 identical over 7 bases. The junction had 5 bases not matched to a gene; V was cut back by 7 bases and J by 1 base. Germline V gene lookup returns CDR1 SGHAT and CDR2 FQNNGV. The CDR3 runs 14 residues. The CDR3 sequence: CASNPGTGTDTQYF. CDR3 sequence (DNA): TGTGCCAGCAACCCGGGGACAGGCACAGATACGCAGTATTTT.

This clonotype was observed at least ten times. The chain has TRBV6-6 and TRBJ1-3, with 10 bases that match TRBD1. The germline gives CDR1 MNHNY, CDR2 SVGAGI (reference sequence). The CDR3 runs 18 residues. With 10 bases clipped from V and 0 bases from J, the junction kept 15 bases outside the gene matches. CDR3 region: CATQRDRGIQGSGNTIYF. CDR3 coding DNA: TGTGCCACACAACGGGACAGGGGAATCCAAGGCTCTGGAAACACCATATATTTT.

The table lists this clonotype with many counts. The genes are TRBV6-5 and TRBJ2-5; D is unresolved. The CDR3 sequence is 13 residues long. V shed 2 bases and J shed 5 bases, with 9 bases lying between them. Looked up from germline, CDR1 is MNHEY and CDR2 is SVGAGI. DNA for the CDR3: TGTGCCAGCAGTTACCGTCTTCGGGAGACCCAGTACTTC. This translates into CASSYRLRETQYF.

This clonotype was seen ten or more times. The chain carries TRBV28 and TRBJ2-7; D ambiguous. Trimming removed 6 bases at V and 2 bases at J, with 8 bases between. Germline CDR1 and CDR2: MDHEN and SYDVKM. The CDR3 is 12 residues long. CDR3 protein: CASRESAYEQYF. The CDR3 DNA sequence: TGTGCCAGCAGGGAAAGCGCCTACGAGCAGTACTTC.

This clonotype was detected many times. The rearrangement uses TRBV3-1 and TRBJ1-1; 8 positions agree with TRBD1. The CDR3 covers 12 residues. Germline V gene data show CDR1 as LGHDT and CDR2 as YNNKEL (reference sequence). With V trimmed by 3 bases and J by 11 bases, 5 bases remained unmatched. CDR3 sequence reads: CASSQTGERAFF. The CDR3 DNA reads TGTGCCAGCAGCCAGACAGGGGAAAGGGCTTTCTTT.

The chain couples TRBV3-1 to TRBJ1-6; no clear D gene. V was clipped by 3 bases and J by 7 bases, with 7 bases between them. Germline V gene lookup returns CDR1 LGHDT and CDR2 YNNKEL (reference sequence). The CDR3 totals 13 residues. The CDR3 DNA sequence: TGTGCCAGCAGCCATGGAGGGAATTCACCCCTCCACTTT. It yields the protein CASSHGGNSPLHF.

This clonotype was observed at least ten times. One end of the junction fails to match germline, which may point to a read error. The rearrangement joins TRBV12-3 or TRBV12-4 to TRBJ1-5; possibly TRBD1 for D (6 bases). This CDR3 has 15 residues. The CDR3 reads CASTSLGATNRPQHF. The DNA for the CDR3 is TGTGCCAGCACCTCATTGGGGGCTACGAATCGGCCCCAGCATTTT.